The entry below gives a single TCR beta chain sequence along with its context. Its antigen is not known. Germline assignment: CDR1 SEHNR and CDR2 FQNEAQ (reference sequence). Trimming left V 5 bases short and J 2 bases short, with 16 bases between. This CDR3 is built from 17 residues. These data are taken from a study of vaccination and CD4 T cells after COVID-19. In the study overall: The makeup of the convalescents was six males and four females, two of them Hispanic. Samples were taken after vaccination, a median of around 78 days after dose two, with a range of 14 to 241.

TCRdb reprocessed the PCR reads via MiXCR and lists one record per CDR3 protein. Found here are some 26,000 distinct CDR3 sequences, under 65% of them singletons; the top ten hold around 5.2%. General study points: The median proportion of reactive clones detected only post-vaccination in convalescent patients was 65% to 90%. The median number of SARS-CoV-2-reactive clonotypes increased from roughly 19 to 38, a change that did not reach significance.

Specified time point: late sampling 161 to 241 days after vaccination in a few convalescent patients. The genes are TRBV7-9 and TRBJ2-6; perhaps TRBD1 as D (6 bases). The receptor was derived from a human donor who had recovered from COVID-19. This specimen was CD4+ T cells from blood, taken about 7 months after SARS-CoV-2 vaccination. The CDR3 coding sequence is TGTGCCAGCAGCGCGCCAGGGGTAAGACCTGGGGCCAACGTCCTGACTTTC. Amino acids: CASSAPGVRPGANVLTF.